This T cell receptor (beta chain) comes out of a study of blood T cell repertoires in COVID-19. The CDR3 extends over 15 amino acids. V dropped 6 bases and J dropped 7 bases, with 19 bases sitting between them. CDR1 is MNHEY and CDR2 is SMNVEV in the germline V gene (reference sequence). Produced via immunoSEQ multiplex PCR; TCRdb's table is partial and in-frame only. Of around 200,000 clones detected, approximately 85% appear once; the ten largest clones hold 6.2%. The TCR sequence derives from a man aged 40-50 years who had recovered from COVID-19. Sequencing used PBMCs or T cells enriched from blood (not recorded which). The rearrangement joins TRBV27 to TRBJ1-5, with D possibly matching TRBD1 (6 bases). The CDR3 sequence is CASRGFQGKGQPQHF. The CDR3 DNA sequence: TGTGCCAGCAGGGGGTTCCAGGGGAAGGGGCAGCCCCAGCATTTT.